This record concerns one TCR beta chain sequence. What it recognizes is unknown. The entry originates in a study of blood T cells in healthy people across ages. Regarding the study as a whole: As age increased, TCR beta diversity per million T cells fell in a roughly linear fashion.

Donors ranged from roughly 6 to 100 years old and were healthy Caucasians in Russia. Each donor supplied 7.5 to 10 milliliters of peripheral blood. Then a second PCR, running about 6 to 12 cycles, was carried out with a sample-barcoded 5' primer and a J-beta primer mix. The authors tagged each cDNA molecule using a template-switch adaptor with 12 random nucleotides. TCRdb used MiXCR to reprocess the 5' RACE reads, holding one entry per CDR3 protein. The sample lists about 760,000 distinct CDR3 sequences, around three fifths occurring once. The CDR3 length is 18 residues. V gave up 4 bases and J gave up 4 bases; unmatched junction bases: 14. Germline V gene sequence: CDR1 SGHKS, CDR2 YYEKEE (reference sequence).

The receptor's source is a man in his forties or fifties in good health. V is TRBV5-5 and J is TRBJ1-5; 10 positions agree with TRBD1. The sequencing sample was made of blood. In nucleotides, the CDR3 is TGTGCCAGCAGCCAGACCGGGACAGGGGCCTTGGGGAATCAGCCCCAGCATTTT. Translated, it gives CASSQTGTGALGNQPQHF.